Sequencing of this T cell receptor (beta chain) was carried out in a study of spatial heterogeneity in lung cancer. Study-wide points: Counts of expanded alpha and beta TCRs within tumors tracked the tumor nonsynonymous mutation count.

Using its own MiXCR run on the 5' RACE reads, TCRdb lists one record per CDR3 protein. Among approximately 9,600 distinct CDR3 sequences, about 8% were seen once, and the ten largest hold about a fifth. This clonotype was seen ten or more times. What it recognizes is unknown. Time point noted: sample taken at primary tumor resection. Trimming cost V 5 bases and J 10 bases; bases outside gene matches: 7. This CDR3 region has 13 residues. This receptor was identified in a male donor with early-stage non-small cell lung cancer. V gene TRBV12-3 or TRBV12-4 combines with J gene TRBJ2-1, with 8 bases matching TRBD2. The specimen comprised lung tumor tissue, sampled at surgery. DNA for the CDR3: TGTGCCAGCAGTCCCTCACTAGCGGACGAGCAGTTCTTC. Amino acid sequence: CASSPSLADEQFF.